This T cell receptor beta chain was captured by sequencing in a study of T cells in Graves' hyperthyroidism and ophthalmopathy. The CDR3 contains 16 residues. Between the trimmed V and J ends, which lost 4 bases and 9 bases, there was a span of 22 bases. Germline V gene lookup returns CDR1 SGHAT and CDR2 FQNNGV. Authors of the study amplified TCR beta CDR3 regions from RNA transcripts. First-round RT-PCR targeting the TCR CDR3 was performed with the HTBI primer set. TCRdb redid the calling of the multiplex PCR reads with MiXCR, one entry per CDR3 protein. Of approximately 400,000 distinct CDR3 sequences listed, more than 11% are singletons. This clonotype was seen at least ten times. Its antigen is undetermined. Study-level results: In blood, most of the thyroid clonotypes expanded above 0.001 were also present.

Fresh peripheral blood, about 10 ml of it, supplied the PBMCs. Sequencing input: blood. V usage is TRBV11-2 and J usage is TRBJ2-1; D not resolved. The TCR sequence derives from an older woman with Graves' hyperthyroidism. In DNA form, the CDR3 reads TGTGCCAGCAGCTCCATGACGGGCGGTTTCTATGGTGAGCAGTTCTTC. Protein: CASSSMTGGFYGEQFF.